Sequencing of this T cell receptor beta chain was carried out in a study of blood T cell repertoires in COVID-19. Study-level information: Donors in the United States, Italy and Spain gave samples during acute or convalescent COVID-19. T cells, B-cell-depleted T cells, or PBMCs provided the cDNA or gDNA that served as material.

Original handling: From reference gene primer amplification, estimates of nucleated cell counts were derived. TCRdb's copy holds only in-frame clones and misses some; the assay was immunoSEQ multiplex PCR. V, J and clone size derive from that table, while D and trimming were established from the DNA sequence. This table has 24,000 or so clones, roughly 76% appearing once. CDR3 length: 15 residues. Between the trimmed V and J ends, which lost 1 base and 2 bases, there was a span of 11 bases. Germline loops: CDR1 SEHNR, CDR2 FQNEAQ (reference sequence). The sequenced sample was peripheral blood. The origin of this receptor is a woman aged 80 or over with acute or convalescent COVID-19. The V call is TRBV7-9, the J call TRBJ2-5; maybe TRBD2 (6 bases). The CDR3 nucleotides are TGTGCCAGCAGCTTAGGACGGAGGGGTCAAGAGACCCAGTACTTC. This translates into CASSLGRRGQETQYF.